Sequencing of this T cell receptor (beta chain) was carried out in a study of T-cell memory formation after mild COVID-19. Germline V gives CDR1 DFQATT, CDR2 SNEGSKA (reference sequence). The CDR3 is 11 residues long. TCRdb processed the 5' RACE reads anew with MiXCR; each CDR3 protein has one entry. The data show fewer than 250,000 distinct CDR3 sequences, with 15% to 20% seen just once and 2.4% held by the top ten. The sequencing input was PBMCs or a T cell subset sorted from them (not recorded which). The chain couples TRBV20-1 to TRBJ2-1; the D is unclear. The source is an adult woman who had mild COVID-19 (a few samples of this study predate the infection). Cell type and time point are not known. CDR3 amino acids: CSVPVDNEQFF. As DNA, the CDR3 is TGCAGCGTCCCCGTAGACAATGAGCAGTTCTTC.